This T cell receptor (beta chain) emerged from a study of blood T cell repertoires in COVID-19. At the level of the study: Collection of acute and convalescent COVID-19 samples took place in the United States, Italy and Spain.

This clone was recorded once. Per germline, CDR1 SGDLS and CDR2 YYNGEE. Trimming cost V 4 bases and J 1 base; bases outside gene matches: 4. CDR3 length: 14 amino acids. This table comes from immunoSEQ multiplex PCR, and its TCRdb copy is limited to in-frame clones, with some not included. The table lists under 85,000 clones, about 82% of them singletons, with over 40% in the top ten. The sequenced sample consisted of peripheral blood. This chain links TRBV9 with TRBJ2-5; 7 bases match TRBD2. The clonotype originates from a human donor in a cohort sampled during active COVID-19. CDR3 region: CASSSRLAQETQYF. DNA for the CDR3: TGTGCCAGCAGCTCCCGACTAGCCCAAGAGACCCAGTACTTC. Together with reference TRBV9 and TRBJ2-5, the CDR3 gives the full variable domain: DSGVTQTPKHLITATGQRVTLRCSPRSGDLSVYWYQQSLDQGLQFLIQYYNGEERAKGNILERFSAQQFPDLHSELNLSSLELGDSALYFCASSSRLAQETQYFGPGTRLLVL.